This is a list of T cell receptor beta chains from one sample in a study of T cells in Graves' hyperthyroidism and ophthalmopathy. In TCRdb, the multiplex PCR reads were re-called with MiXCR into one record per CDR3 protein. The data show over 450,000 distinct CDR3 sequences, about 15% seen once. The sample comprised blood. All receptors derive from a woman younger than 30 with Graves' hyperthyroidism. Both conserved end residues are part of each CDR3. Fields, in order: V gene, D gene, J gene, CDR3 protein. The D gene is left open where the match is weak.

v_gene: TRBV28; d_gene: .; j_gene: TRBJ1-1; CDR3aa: CASSAPRNTEAFF
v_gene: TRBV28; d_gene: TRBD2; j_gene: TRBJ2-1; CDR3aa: CASSTSGLAGVPDNEQFF
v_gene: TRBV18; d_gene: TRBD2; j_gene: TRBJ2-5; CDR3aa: CASSILAGGRETQYF
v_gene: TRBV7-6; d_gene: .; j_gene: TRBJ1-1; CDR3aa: CASTVTLNTEAFF
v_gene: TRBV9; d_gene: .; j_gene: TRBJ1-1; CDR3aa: CASSASRTGGAFF
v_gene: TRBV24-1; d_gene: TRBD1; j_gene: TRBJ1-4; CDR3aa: CATSDYQQGKWKEKLFF
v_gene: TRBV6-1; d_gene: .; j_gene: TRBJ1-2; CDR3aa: CASSEALDSLGSYGYTF
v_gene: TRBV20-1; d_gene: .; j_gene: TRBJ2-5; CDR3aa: CSAIGGGGQETQYF
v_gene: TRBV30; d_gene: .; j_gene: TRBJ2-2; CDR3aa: CALSRGVANTGELFF
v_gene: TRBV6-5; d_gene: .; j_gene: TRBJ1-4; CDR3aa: CASSYVGPTNEKLFF
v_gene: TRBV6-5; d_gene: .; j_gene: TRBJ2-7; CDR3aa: CASSYQGRVYEQYF
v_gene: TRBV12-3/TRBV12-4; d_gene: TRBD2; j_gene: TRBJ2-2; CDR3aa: CASSLHSGRARPTGELFF
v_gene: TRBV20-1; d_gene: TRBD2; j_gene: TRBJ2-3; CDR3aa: CSAELAGGTDTQYF
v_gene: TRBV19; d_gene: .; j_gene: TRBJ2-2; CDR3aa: CASSILGADTGELFF
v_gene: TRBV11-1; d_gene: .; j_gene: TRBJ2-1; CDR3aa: CASSRVPPGSTPNEQFF
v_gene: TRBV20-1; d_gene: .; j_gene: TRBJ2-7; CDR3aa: CSAPKGTEQYF
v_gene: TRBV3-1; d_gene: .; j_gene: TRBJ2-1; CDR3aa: CASSQASSRLVGMGDEQFF
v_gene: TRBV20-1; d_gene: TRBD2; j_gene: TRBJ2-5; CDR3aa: CSGLRGGLGQETQYF
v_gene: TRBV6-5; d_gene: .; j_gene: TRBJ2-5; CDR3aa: CASSYRFAGLGETQYF
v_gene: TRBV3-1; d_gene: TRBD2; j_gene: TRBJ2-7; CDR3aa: CASSQAGGSGSGSYEQYF
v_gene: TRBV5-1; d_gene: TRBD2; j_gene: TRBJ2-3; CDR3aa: CASRLAGLRTDTQYF
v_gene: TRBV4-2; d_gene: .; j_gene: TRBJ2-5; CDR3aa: CASSQGGQFQETQYF
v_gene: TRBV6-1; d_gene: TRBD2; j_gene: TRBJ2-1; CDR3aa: CASRTRLAAYNEQFF
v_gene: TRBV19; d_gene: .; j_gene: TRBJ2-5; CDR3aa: CASSGLSADQETQYF
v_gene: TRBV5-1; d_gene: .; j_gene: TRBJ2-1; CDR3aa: CASSLFGVEQFF
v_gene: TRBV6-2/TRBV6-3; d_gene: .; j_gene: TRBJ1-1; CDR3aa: CASSYSRRAGRTEAFF
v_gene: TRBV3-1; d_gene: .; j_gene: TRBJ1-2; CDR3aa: CASSQSTGTYGYTF
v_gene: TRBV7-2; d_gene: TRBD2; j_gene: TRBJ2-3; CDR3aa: CASSLDVLAGGRDTQYF
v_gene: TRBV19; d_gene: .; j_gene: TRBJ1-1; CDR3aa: CATKTVSVNTEAFF
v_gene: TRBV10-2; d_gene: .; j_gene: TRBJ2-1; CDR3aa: CASAQSYNEQFF
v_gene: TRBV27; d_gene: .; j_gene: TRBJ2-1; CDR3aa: CASTGRSYNEQFF
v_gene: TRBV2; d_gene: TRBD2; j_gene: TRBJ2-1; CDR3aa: CASSHFTHEGLAGEVDYNEQFF
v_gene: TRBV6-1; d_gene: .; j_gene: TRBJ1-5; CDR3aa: CASSVDYSNQPQHF